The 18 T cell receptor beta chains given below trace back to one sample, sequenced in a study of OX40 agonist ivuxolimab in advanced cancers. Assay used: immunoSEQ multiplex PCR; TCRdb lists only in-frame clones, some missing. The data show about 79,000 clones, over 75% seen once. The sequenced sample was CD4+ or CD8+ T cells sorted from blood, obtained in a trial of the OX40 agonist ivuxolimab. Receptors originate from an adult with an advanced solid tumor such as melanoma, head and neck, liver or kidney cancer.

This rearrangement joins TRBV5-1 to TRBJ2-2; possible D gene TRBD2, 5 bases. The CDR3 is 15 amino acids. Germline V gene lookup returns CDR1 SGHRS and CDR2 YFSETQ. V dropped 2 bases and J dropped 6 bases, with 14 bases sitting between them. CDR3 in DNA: TGCGCCAGCAGCTTTACTACCGACGGGGCCGGGGAGCTGTTTTTT. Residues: CASSFTTDGAGELFF. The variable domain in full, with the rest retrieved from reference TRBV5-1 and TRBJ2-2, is KAGVTQTPRYLIKTRGQQVTLSCSPISGHRSVSWYQQTPGQGLQFLFEYFSETQRNKGNFPGRFSGRQFSNSRSEMNVSTLELGDSALYLCASSFTTDGAGELFFGEGSRLTVL.

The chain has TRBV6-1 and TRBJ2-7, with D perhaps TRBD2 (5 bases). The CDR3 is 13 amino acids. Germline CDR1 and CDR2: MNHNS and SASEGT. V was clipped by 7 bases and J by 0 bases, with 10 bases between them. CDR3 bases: TGTGCCAGCATGAGGGAGTACTCCTACGAGCAGTACTTC. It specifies CASMREYSYEQYF.

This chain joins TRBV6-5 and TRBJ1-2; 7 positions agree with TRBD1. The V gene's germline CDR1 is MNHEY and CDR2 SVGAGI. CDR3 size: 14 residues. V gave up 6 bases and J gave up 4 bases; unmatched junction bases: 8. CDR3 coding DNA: TGTGCCAGCAGACCGCCGGGACAGAGCTATGGCTACACCTTC. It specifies CASRPPGQSYGYTF.

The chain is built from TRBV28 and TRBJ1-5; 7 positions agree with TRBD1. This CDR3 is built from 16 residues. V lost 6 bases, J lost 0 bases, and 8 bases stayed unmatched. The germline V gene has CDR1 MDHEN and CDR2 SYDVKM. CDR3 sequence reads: CASSNTGVYSNQPQHF. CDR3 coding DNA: TGTGCCAGCAGCAACACAGGGGTGTATAGCAATCAGCCCCAGCATTTT.

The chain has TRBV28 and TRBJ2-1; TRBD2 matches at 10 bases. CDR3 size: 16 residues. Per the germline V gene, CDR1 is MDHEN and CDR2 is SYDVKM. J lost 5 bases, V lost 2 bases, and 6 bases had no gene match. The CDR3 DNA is TGTGCCAGCAGTTTACTCACTAGCGGGATAAACAATGAGCAGTTCTTC. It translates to CASSLLTSGINNEQFF.

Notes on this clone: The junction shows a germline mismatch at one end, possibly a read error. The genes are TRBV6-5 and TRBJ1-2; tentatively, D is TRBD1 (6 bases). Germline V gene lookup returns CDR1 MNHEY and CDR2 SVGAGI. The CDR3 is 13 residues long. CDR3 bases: TGTGCCAGCAGTTACTCAAGGGGGGGTGGCCACACCTTC. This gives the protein CASSYSRGGGHTF.

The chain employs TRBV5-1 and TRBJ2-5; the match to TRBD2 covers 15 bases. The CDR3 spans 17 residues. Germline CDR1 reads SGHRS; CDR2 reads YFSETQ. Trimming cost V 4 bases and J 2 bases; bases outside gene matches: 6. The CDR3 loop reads CASSPLGLAGGQETQYF. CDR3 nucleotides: TGCGCCAGCAGCCCATTGGGACTAGCGGGAGGACAAGAGACCCAGTACTTC. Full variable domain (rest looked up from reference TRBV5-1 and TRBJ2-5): KAGVTQTPRYLIKTRGQQVTLSCSPISGHRSVSWYQQTPGQGLQFLFEYFSETQRNKGNFPGRFSGRQFSNSRSEMNVSTLELGDSALYLCASSPLGLAGGQETQYFGPGTRLLVL.

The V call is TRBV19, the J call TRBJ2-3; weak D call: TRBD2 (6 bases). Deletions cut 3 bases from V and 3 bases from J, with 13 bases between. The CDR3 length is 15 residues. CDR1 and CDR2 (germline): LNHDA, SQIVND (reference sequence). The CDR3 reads CASSMGPEGTDTQYF. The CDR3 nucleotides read TGTGCCAGTAGTATGGGTCCGGAGGGGACAGATACGCAGTATTTT.

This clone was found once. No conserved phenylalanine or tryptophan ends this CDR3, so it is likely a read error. CDR3 residues: CASSIGLYYGYTL. The DNA of the CDR3 is TGTGCCAGTAGTATAGGACTCTACTATGGCTACACCCTC. The chain employs TRBV19 and TRBJ1-2; D is ambiguous. V lost 1 base and J lost 3, with 6 bases in between. The length of the CDR3 is 13 residues. Germline V gene lookup returns CDR1 LNHDA and CDR2 SQIVND (reference sequence).

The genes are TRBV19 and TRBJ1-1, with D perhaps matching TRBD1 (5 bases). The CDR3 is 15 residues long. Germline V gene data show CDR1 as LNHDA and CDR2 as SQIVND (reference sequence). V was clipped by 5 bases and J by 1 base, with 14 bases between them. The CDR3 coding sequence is TGTGCCAGTAGTTATGCCCATCAGGGGAACACTGAAGCTTTCTTT. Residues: CASSYAHQGNTEAFF.

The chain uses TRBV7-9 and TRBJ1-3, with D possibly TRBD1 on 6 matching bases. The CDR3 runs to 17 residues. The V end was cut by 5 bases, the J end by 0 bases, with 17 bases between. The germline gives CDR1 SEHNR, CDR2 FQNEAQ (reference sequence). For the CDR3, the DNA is TGTGCCAGCAGCGCCAGGGGCTGGGGAGGCTCTGGAAACACCATATATTTT. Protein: CASSARGWGGSGNTIYF. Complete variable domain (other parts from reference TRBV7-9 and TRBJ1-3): DTGVSQNPRHKITKRGQNVTFRCDPISEHNRLYWYRQTLGQGPEFLTYFQNEAQLEKSRLLSDRFSAERPKGSFSTLEIQRTEQGDSAMYLCASSARGWGGSGNTIYFGEGSWLTVV.

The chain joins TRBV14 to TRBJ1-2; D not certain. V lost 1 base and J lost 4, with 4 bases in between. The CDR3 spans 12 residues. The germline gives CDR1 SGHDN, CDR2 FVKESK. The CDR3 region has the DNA TGTGCCAGCAGCCAAGGAATCTATGGCTACACCTTC. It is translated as CASSQGIYGYTF.

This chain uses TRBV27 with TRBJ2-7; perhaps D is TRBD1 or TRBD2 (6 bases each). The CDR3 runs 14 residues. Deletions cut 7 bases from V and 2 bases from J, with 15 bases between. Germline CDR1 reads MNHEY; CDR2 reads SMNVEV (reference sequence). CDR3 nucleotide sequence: TGTGCCAGCAAACTCCCGGGGGCCCCCTACGAGCAGTACTTC. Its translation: CASKLPGAPYEQYF.

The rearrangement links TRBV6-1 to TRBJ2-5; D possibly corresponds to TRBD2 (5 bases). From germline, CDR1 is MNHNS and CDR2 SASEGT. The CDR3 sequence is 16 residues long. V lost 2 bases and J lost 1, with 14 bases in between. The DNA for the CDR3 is TGTGCCAGCAGTGAACCCCGGGGATATCGCCAAGAGACCCAGTACTTC. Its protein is CASSEPRGYRQETQYF.

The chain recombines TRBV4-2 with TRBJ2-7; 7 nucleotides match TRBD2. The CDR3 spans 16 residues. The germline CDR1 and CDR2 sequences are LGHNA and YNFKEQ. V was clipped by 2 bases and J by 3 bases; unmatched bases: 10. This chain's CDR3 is CASSQLAGENHYEQYF. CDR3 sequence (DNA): TGTGCCAGCAGCCAATTGGCGGGGGAGAACCACTACGAGCAGTACTTC.

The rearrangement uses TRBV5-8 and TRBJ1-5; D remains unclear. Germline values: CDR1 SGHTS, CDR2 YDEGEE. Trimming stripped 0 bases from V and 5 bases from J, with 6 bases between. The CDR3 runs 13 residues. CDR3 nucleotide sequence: TGTGCCAGCAGCTTGGTAAGGGATCAGCCCCAGCATTTT. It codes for CASSLVRDQPQHF.

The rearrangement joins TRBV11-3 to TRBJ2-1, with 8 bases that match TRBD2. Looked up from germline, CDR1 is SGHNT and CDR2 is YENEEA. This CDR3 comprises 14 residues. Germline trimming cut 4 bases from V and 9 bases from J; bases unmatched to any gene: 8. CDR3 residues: CASSSATGGAEQFF. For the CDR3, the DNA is TGTGCCAGCAGCTCAGCCACCGGGGGGGCTGAGCAGTTCTTC.

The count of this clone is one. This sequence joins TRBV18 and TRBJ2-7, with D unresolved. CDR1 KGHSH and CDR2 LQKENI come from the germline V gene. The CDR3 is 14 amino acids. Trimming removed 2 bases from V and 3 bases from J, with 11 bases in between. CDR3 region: CASSPRDGDYEQYF. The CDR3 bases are TGTGCCAGCTCACCAAGAGACGGAGACTACGAGCAGTACTTC.